This passage covers 20 T cell receptor beta chains from one sample sequenced in a study of blood T cell repertoires in COVID-19 (dated by TCRdb to about 2020). The library was obtained by the immunoSEQ multiplex PCR assay. TCRdb carries this immuneACCESS record with in-frame sequences only. Its versions omit some clonotypes, under half of them owing to an unresolved V gene in the studies checked, with the rest unexplained. The sample has about 120,000 clones on record, around 80% of them singletons. Under 20% of the sample rests with the top ten. The sample taken for sequencing was peripheral blood. These receptors originate from a man aged 60 to 75 with active or convalescent COVID-19.

J is TRBJ2-7 and V is TRBV18; TRBD2 is a possible D gene (6 bases). The CDR3 totals 16 residues. In germline, CDR1 is KGHSH, CDR2 LQKENI. V shed 3 bases and J shed 3 bases, with 18 bases lying between them. DNA of the CDR3: TGTGCCAGCTCACCCCCCAGAACGGGACTTTACTACGAGCAGTACTTC. It encodes CASSPPRTGLYYEQYF.

V gene TRBV12-3 or TRBV12-4 combines with J gene TRBJ2-7; weak D call: TRBD2 (6 bases). V was pared by 8 bases and J by 4 bases, with 15 bases between. The CDR3 sequence is 13 residues long. CDR3 sequence reads: CASGDRGEYEQYF. The CDR3 DNA follows: TGTGCCAGCGGGGACCGCGGGGAATACGAGCAGTACTTC.

The rearrangement links TRBV7-3 to TRBJ2-6; 8 bases are shared with TRBD2. Germline lookup yields CDR1 SGHTA and CDR2 FQGTGA. The CDR3 has 16 residues. Trimming took 2 bases from V and 0 from J; bases not matched to a gene: 0. CDR3 loop: CASSLAGGSGANVLTF. CDR3 in DNA: TGTGCCAGCAGCTTAGCGGGGGGCTCTGGGGCCAACGTCCTGACTTTC.

The rearrangement uses TRBV5-5 and TRBJ2-7, with 8 positions matching TRBD2. Germline assignment: CDR1 SGHKS and CDR2 YYEKEE (reference sequence). Unmatched junction bases numbered 6, after V lost 0 bases and J lost 4 bases. This CDR3 region has 15 residues. The CDR3 reads CASSLEEREYYEQYF. CDR3 nucleotides: TGTGCCAGCAGCTTGGAGGAGCGGGAGTATTACGAGCAGTACTTC.

The sample holds many counts of this clone. The rearrangement links TRBV5-1 to TRBJ2-7; 8 nucleotides line up with TRBD1. Per germline, CDR1 SGHRS and CDR2 YFSETQ. The V gene end was trimmed by 1 base and the J gene end by 2 bases; junction bases not matched to a gene: 2. This CDR3 spans 14 amino acids. The CDR3 sequence: CASSLTGQAYEQYF. The CDR3 coding sequence is TGCGCCAGCAGCTTGACGGGACAGGCCTACGAGCAGTACTTC.

The rearrangement links TRBV28 to TRBJ2-2; TRBD1 matches 7 bases. The V gene end was trimmed by 5 bases and the J gene end by 4 bases; junction bases not matched to a gene: 16. Germline V lookup: CDR1 MDHEN, CDR2 SYDVKM. CDR3 length: 18 residues. The CDR3 sequence is CASSPPPTGLGITGELFF. The CDR3 DNA reads as TGTGCCAGCAGTCCCCCCCCGACAGGGCTCGGGATCACCGGGGAGCTGTTTTTT.

The table lists this clone with a few counts. The rearrangement links TRBV7-9 to TRBJ1-3, with D hard to call. There are 14 residues in the CDR3. Per germline, CDR1 SEHNR and CDR2 FQNEAQ (reference sequence). V lost 5 bases to trimming and J lost 1 base, with 9 bases between them. This chain's CDR3 is CASSLRRSGNTIYF. The CDR3 region has the DNA TGTGCCAGCAGCCTGAGGAGGTCTGGAAACACCATATATTTT.

This clone was detected a few times. CDR3 bases: TGTGCCAGCAGCCCGGGGACAGGATTCGGGCAGTACTTC. This sequence encodes CASSPGTGFGQYF. J is TRBJ2-7 and V is TRBV5-6; 8 bases agree with TRBD1. The CDR3 sequence is 13 residues long. V shed 4 bases and J 9 bases; nucleotides not matched to a gene: 9. Germline V gene sequence: CDR1 SGHDT, CDR2 YYEEEE.

The CDR3 spells CSVVLDGQGTYNEQFF. The CDR3 DNA is TGCAGCGTTGTTCTAGATGGACAGGGGACCTACAATGAGCAGTTCTTC. The V and J genes are TRBV29-1 and TRBJ2-1; 9 bases align to TRBD1. Trimming cost V 4 bases and J 2 bases; bases outside gene matches: 9. Germline V gene lookup returns CDR1 SQVTM and CDR2 ANQGSEA. CDR3 size: 16 residues.

This chain joins TRBV28 and TRBJ1-2, with 8 bases identical to TRBD1. Germline-derived CDR1 and CDR2 are MDHEN and SYDVKM. This CDR3 comprises 14 residues. V lost 4 bases and J lost 8; bases outside the gene matches: 9. The CDR3: CASSSLTGENGYTF. In nucleotides, the CDR3 is TGTGCCAGCAGTTCCCTGACAGGGGAGAACGGCTACACCTTC.

V is TRBV19 and J is TRBJ2-1, with TRBD1 matching over 7 bases. This CDR3 has 15 residues. V shed 3 bases, J shed 2 bases, and the junction held 4 bases outside the gene matches. Germline lookup yields CDR1 LNHDA and CDR2 SQIVND (reference sequence). The CDR3 reads CASSMDRWTYNEQFF. The CDR3 nucleotides read TGTGCCAGTAGTATGGACAGGTGGACCTACAATGAGCAGTTCTTC.

This clone was detected once. V and J are TRBV11-3 and TRBJ2-7; TRBD2 is a possible D gene (6 bases). The CDR3 is 15 residues long. V was shortened by 5 bases and J by 0 bases, with 14 bases between the two germline ends. CDR1 is SGHNT, CDR2 YENEEA, per germline. CDR3 protein: CASSPGLQSSYEQYF. CDR3 coding DNA: TGTGCCAGCAGCCCGGGACTCCAAAGCTCCTACGAGCAGTACTTC.

On this clone: The sample holds other DNA sequences that translate to the same CDR3. The V gene is TRBV2, the J gene TRBJ1-5; the D is unclear. This CDR3 is built from 12 residues. Germline V CDR1 and CDR2: SNHLY, FYNNEI. V gave up 3 bases and J gave up 6 bases, with 6 bases separating them. This CDR3 is CASSDRGQPQHF. DNA for the CDR3: TGTGCCAGCAGTGATCGGGGTCAGCCCCAGCATTTT. The whole variable domain, remainder taken from reference TRBV2 and TRBJ1-5, is EPEVTQTPSHQVTQMGQEVILRCVPISNHLYFYWYRQILGQKVEFLVSFYNNEISEKSEIFDDQFSVERPDGSNFTLKIRSTKLEDSAMYFCASSDRGQPQHFGDGTRLSIL.

This chain uses TRBV7-2 with TRBJ1-4; D is unresolved. The CDR3 has 15 residues. Looked up from germline, CDR1 is SGHTA and CDR2 is FQGNSA. The germline V and J ends were trimmed by 2 bases and 7 bases, with 14 bases remaining between them. CDR3 residues: CASSLRWRVGEKLFF. CDR3 bases: TGTGCCAGCAGCTTACGATGGAGGGTCGGTGAAAAACTGTTTTTT. Full variable domain (remainder filled in from reference TRBV7-2 and TRBJ1-4): GAGVSQSPSNKVTEKGKDVELRCDPISGHTALYWYRQSLGQGLEFLIYFQGNSAPDKSGLPSDRFSAERTGGSVSTLTIQRTQQEDSAVYLCASSLRWRVGEKLFFGSGTQLSVL.

This chain joins TRBV6-2 or TRBV6-3 and TRBJ2-7; tentative D call: TRBD2 (5 bases). Trimming took 2 bases from V and 3 from J, leaving 8 bases between them. The CDR3 is 13 residues long. The germline CDR1 and CDR2 sequences are MNHEY and SVGEGT. In nucleotides, the CDR3 is TGTGCCAGCAGTTACATCGGACTCTACGAGCAGTACTTC. It yields the protein CASSYIGLYEQYF.

The count of this clone is one. This chain joins TRBV5-1 and TRBJ2-5, with 8 bases matching TRBD2. V was clipped by 0 bases and J by 2 bases; unmatched bases: 12. Per the germline V gene, CDR1 is SGHRS and CDR2 is YFSETQ. The CDR3 covers 18 residues. CDR3 amino acids: CASSLVPAGGRRQETQYF. Written as DNA, the CDR3 is TGCGCCAGCAGCTTGGTTCCGGCGGGAGGCCGCCGGCAAGAGACCCAGTACTTC.

The V call is TRBV6-6, the J call TRBJ2-3; weak D call: TRBD1 (5 bases). V dropped 5 bases and J dropped 3 bases, with 12 bases sitting between them. The CDR3 has 14 amino acids. In germline, CDR1 is MNHNY, CDR2 SVGAGI (reference sequence). CDR3: CASSVGPETDTQYF. The CDR3 DNA reads as TGTGCCAGCAGTGTGGGGCCAGAGACAGATACGCAGTATTTT.

This chain links TRBV5-4 with TRBJ2-5; the D gene is possibly TRBD2 (5 bases). Between the trimmed V and J ends, which lost 2 bases and 4 bases, there was a span of 15 bases. This CDR3 contains 15 residues. CDR1 is SGHNT and CDR2 is YYREEE in the germline V gene (reference sequence). CDR3 DNA: TGTGCCAGCAGCTTTGACCCCCGGGGTGGAGAGACCCAGTACTTC. It is translated as CASSFDPRGGETQYF.

V gene TRBV25-1 combines with J gene TRBJ2-3; 7 positions match TRBD2. Trimming took 4 bases from V and 6 from J; bases not matched to a gene: 7. CDR1 MGHDK and CDR2 SYGVNS come from the germline V gene. CDR3 length: 14 residues. Here the CDR3 DNA reads TGTGCCAGCAGTGGGGAGGGTCTGGCGGATACGCAGTATTTT. Amino acids: CASSGEGLADTQYF.

The J gene is TRBJ2-2, the V gene TRBV5-6; tentatively, D is TRBD2 (6 bases). V lost 0 bases and J lost 5, with 11 bases in between. The CDR3 runs 15 residues. Germline V gene sequence: CDR1 SGHDT, CDR2 YYEEEE. The CDR3 here is CASSLAREVTGELFF. In DNA form, the CDR3 reads TGTGCCAGCAGCTTGGCAAGGGAGGTAACCGGGGAGCTGTTTTTT.